Presented here are 15 T cell receptor beta chains from one specimen sequenced in a study of T-cell memory formation after mild COVID-19. TCRdb analysed the 5' RACE reads with MiXCR anew, one entry per CDR3 protein. This sample yields around 140,000 distinct CDR3 sequences, of which about 19% are seen a single time; over 2% belongs to the top ten. The sample comprised PBMCs or a T cell subset sorted from them (not recorded which). Source of these receptors: an adult woman who had mild COVID-19 (a few samples of this study predate the infection). Cell type and time point are not known.

There are many counts of this clonotype. The chain couples TRBV19 to TRBJ2-1; the D gene is possibly TRBD2 (5 bases). The V and J ends lost 7 bases and 0 bases respectively, with 10 bases between them. Per germline, CDR1 LNHDA and CDR2 SQIVND (reference sequence). The CDR3 covers 14 residues. CDR3 in amino acids: CASTRDSSYNEQFF. The CDR3 DNA reads TGTGCCAGTACTCGGGATAGCTCCTACAATGAGCAGTTCTTC.

This clonotype was counted a few times. The chain recombines TRBV4-2 with TRBJ2-1; D is uncertain. Trimming cost V 1 base and J 7 bases, with 5 bases left between them. The CDR3 has 12 amino acids. Germline lookup yields CDR1 LGHNA and CDR2 YNFKEQ. Here the CDR3 reads CASSQGSNEQFF. The CDR3 DNA follows: TGTGCCAGCAGCCAAGGAAGTAATGAGCAGTTCTTC.

The chain combines TRBV6-5 with TRBJ2-2; no clear D gene. The CDR3 contains 14 residues. The germline V gene has CDR1 MNHEY and CDR2 SVGAGI. The germline V and J ends were trimmed by 4 bases and 4 bases, with 10 bases remaining between them. The CDR3 protein is CASSLAGSTGELFF. As DNA, the CDR3 is TGTGCCAGCAGTTTGGCAGGTAGCACCGGGGAGCTGTTTTTT.

The chain recombines TRBV2 with TRBJ2-1; a weak D match, TRBD2 (6 bases). The CDR3 is 16 residues long. Trimming cost V 4 bases and J 9 bases, with 22 bases left between them. Germline-derived CDR1 and CDR2 are SNHLY and FYNNEI. The CDR3 protein is CASSARTSPRGGEQFF. CDR3 coding DNA: TGTGCCAGCAGTGCTCGTACTAGCCCTCGCGGAGGTGAGCAGTTCTTC.

This rearrangement joins TRBV20-1 to TRBJ2-3; D might be TRBD2 (6 bases). V gave up 3 bases and J gave up 0 bases, with 13 bases separating them. The CDR3 spans 15 residues. Germline CDR1 is DFQATT and CDR2 is SNEGSKA (reference sequence). The CDR3: CSASPVRGSTDTQYF. Written as DNA, the CDR3 is TGCAGTGCTAGTCCGGTACGGGGGAGCACAGATACGCAGTATTTT.

The sample holds a few counts of this clonotype. This chain connects TRBV10-3 to TRBJ1-5; 7 bases are shared with TRBD1. The germline gives CDR1 ENHRY, CDR2 SYGVKD. This CDR3 spans 14 amino acids. Trimming cost V 5 bases and J 6 bases; bases outside gene matches: 7. For the CDR3, the DNA is TGTGCCATCAGTACAGGGACAGATGGTCAGCCCCAGCATTTT. Its translation: CAISTGTDGQPQHF.

Only a few counts were recorded for this clonotype. The rearrangement joins TRBV6-6 to TRBJ2-1; D ambiguous. This CDR3 comprises 11 residues. With 3 bases removed from V and 7 bases from J, the gap between germline ends came to 4 bases. CDR1 and CDR2 from the germline V gene are MNHNY and SVGAGI (reference sequence). CDR3 bases: TGTGCCAGCAGTTATCGGAATGAGCAGTTCTTC. It yields the protein CASSYRNEQFF.

The rearrangement uses TRBV4-1 and TRBJ2-2; D not resolved. The CDR3 spans 14 residues. The V gene's germline CDR1 is MGHRA and CDR2 YSYEKL. The germline V and J ends were trimmed by 2 bases and 7 bases, with 11 bases remaining between them. The CDR3 DNA is TGCGCCAGCAGCCAAAGATCACGGTTCGGGGAGCTGTTTTTT. This encodes CASSQRSRFGELFF.

This clonotype was seen only a few times. This chain joins TRBV30 and TRBJ2-7; unclear D gene. The V end was cut by 4 bases, the J end by 1 base, with 11 bases between. The length of the CDR3 is 13 residues. CDR1 GTSNPN and CDR2 SVGIG come from the germline V gene (reference sequence). CDR3 nucleotides: TGTGCCTGGACTTCAAGCGCTTCCTACGAGCAGTACTTC. Translation gives CAWTSSASYEQYF.

The genes are TRBV12-3 or TRBV12-4 and TRBJ2-2, with 7 bases lining up with TRBD1. The J segment lost 4 bases and the V segment lost 8 bases, leaving 7 bases of the junction unmatched. The CDR3 sequence is 14 residues long. CDR3: CASSGQRFTGELFF. DNA of the CDR3: TGTGCCAGCTCGGGACAGAGATTCACCGGGGAGCTGTTTTTT.

The chain has TRBV4-2 and TRBJ1-5; TRBD1 matches at 9 bases. V dropped 4 bases and J dropped 5; count of bases not matched to a gene: 3. The CDR3 is 14 residues long. The germline V gene encodes CDR1 LGHNA and CDR2 YNFKEQ. The CDR3 protein is CASSPGQGYQPQHF. The CDR3 DNA is TGTGCCAGCAGCCCGGGACAGGGATATCAGCCCCAGCATTTT.

The chain has TRBV12-3 or TRBV12-4 and TRBJ1-1; D call uncertain. V lost 4 bases, J lost 3 bases, and 18 bases lay in between. CDR3 length equals 16 residues. CDR3 in amino acids: CASSSPDWGGDTEAFF. The CDR3 region has the DNA TGTGCCAGCAGTTCACCTGATTGGGGAGGTGACACTGAAGCTTTCTTT.

V usage is TRBV12-3 or TRBV12-4 and J usage is TRBJ1-2, with D maybe TRBD1 (5 bases). Trimming pared 2 bases from V and 8 bases from J, leaving 12 bases between. The CDR3 consists of 13 residues. The CDR3 DNA reads TGTGCCAGCAGTTTAAAATTGGCAGGGGGCTACACCTTC. It translates to CASSLKLAGGYTF.

This clonotype has more than one count but fewer than ten. The V gene is TRBV5-5, the J gene TRBJ2-7; D remains ambiguous. The CDR3 is made up of 13 amino acids. Trimming cost V 1 base and J 0 bases, with 5 bases left between them. Germline V gene lookup returns CDR1 SGHKS and CDR2 YYEKEE (reference sequence). The CDR3 nucleotides are TGTGCCAGCAGCTTGAGTCACTCCTACGAGCAGTACTTC. It codes for CASSLSHSYEQYF.

The chain recombines TRBV18 with TRBJ2-1; D uncertain. CDR3 length: 14 residues. The germline V gene has CDR1 KGHSH and CDR2 LQKENI. The V end lost 0 bases, the J end lost 7 bases, and 10 bases lay between the germline ends. For the CDR3, the DNA is TGTGCCAGCTCACCACCGGTCGTCACAAATGAGCAGTTCTTC. Amino acid sequence: CASSPPVVTNEQFF.